This paragraph reports one T cell receptor (beta chain). This clone was detected once. There is no known antigen for this receptor. No qualities accompany the bases; no much larger clone lies one base away. The CDR3 measures 14 amino acids from cysteine to phenylalanine. Of all the DNA, just the CDR3 is kept, 42 bases in frame from base 1. V is trimmed back by 2 bases and J by 5 bases, and the junction contains 1 base that no gene match accounts for. Reading the germline V gene gives CDR1 KGHDR and CDR2 SFDVKD. This entry is derived from a study of blood T cell repertoires in COVID-19 (dated by TCRdb to the early 2020s). Background for the entire study: The collaborator samples originated in the United States, Italy and Spain and spanned the acute and convalescent phases of COVID-19. The material from the prospective study consisted of cDNA or gDNA derived from T cells, B-cell-depleted T cells, or PBMCs. Subjects who had been exposed to COVID-19, were actively infected with it, or had recovered from it provided the deeply sampled blood TCRbeta repertoires that made up the dataset. The repertoires were made available in a free public database intended to serve as a resource for research on the immune response to SARS-CoV-2. The samples were drawn from the first 160 participants of the ongoing ImmuneRACE study and from 950 to 1,500 subjects provided by 6 global collaborators. The sample metadata nearly always contained a de-identified subject ID, COVID-19 status, age in years and sex. Where HLA class I and class II types were available, the types were taken from metadata supplied by the sample provider, not from assay-based typing.

Enrolling through a virtual design, the prospective study's participants ranged in age from roughly 18 to 89 years and lived across 24 United States geographic areas. Cohort assignment in the prospective study relied on participant-reported clinical history from a screening survey and a study questionnaire. Recovered participants in ImmuneRACE Cohort 3 were defined by two consecutive negative NP/OP PCR tests, clearance by a healthcare professional, or resolution of symptoms. In the prospective study, mobile phlebotomists collected whole blood, serum and a nasopharyngeal or oropharyngeal swab from each participant. Participants in the prospective study had the option to provide additional blood draws and questionnaires over an approximately two-month period. Before DNA extraction, prospective study blood samples were shipped either frozen or at room temperature. Broader findings and caveats from the paper: Clinical and demographic metadata were provided uncurated, with the amount varying by source and participant.

TCRbeta CDR3 regions were amplified from genomic DNA using the immunoSEQ Assay, a bias-controlled multiplex PCR. In the authors' own workflow: The number of nucleated cells in each sample was estimated by amplification of reference gene primers within the assay. Sequence reads were collapsed and filtered to measure the absolute abundance of every unique TCRbeta CDR3 rearrangement. Productive Simpson clonality was computed per sample as the square root of Simpson's diversity index over productive rearrangements. TCRdb carries this immuneACCESS record with in-frame sequences only. Its versions omit some clonotypes, under half of them owing to an unresolved V gene in the studies checked, with the rest unexplained. The V and J calls and the clone size are those of that table, but D and trimming were determined from the DNA. Within this sample are fewer than 400,000 clones, with approximately 85% of them counted one time only. Clones ranked in the top ten supply roughly 2.2% of the sample.

The specimen sequenced was PBMCs or T cells enriched from blood (not recorded which). The receptor's source is a man aged 25 to 40 who had recovered from COVID-19. The V and J segments used are TRBV24-1 and TRBJ2-2, with 7 junctional bases fitting TRBD2. For the CDR3, the sequence is CATSDWRGTGELFF. The DNA is as follows: TGTGCCACCAGTGATTGGCGGGGGACCGGGGAGCTGTTTTTT.